The rows below give T cell receptor beta chains drawn from one sample of a study of T cell changes during pregnancy in multiple sclerosis. Profiled with immunoSEQ multiplex PCR; TCRdb holds only in-frame clones, not every one. Among more than 95,000 clones listed, 80% to 95% were seen once. Sequencing used peripheral blood, obtained after pregnancy. The receptors were gathered from a female donor with multiple sclerosis, enrolled in a pregnancy study. CDR3s include the opening cysteine and the closing phenylalanine or tryptophan. A D gene is named only where the DNA matches it firmly. Clone size is stated in some rows and not others, as once, few, many or a class when expanded.

d_gene: TRBD2
v_gene: TRBV4-1
abundance: .
len: 17
j_gene: TRBJ2-1
CDR3aa: CASSQAAGTSGGDEQFF
CDR3nt: TGCGCCAGCAGCCAAGCGGCCGGGACTAGCGGAGGGGATGAGCAGTTCTTC

d_gene: TRBD1
v_gene: TRBV4-1
abundance: .
len: 15
j_gene: TRBJ2-7
CDR3aa: CASSQPGQALYEQYF
CDR3nt: TGCGCCAGCAGCCAGCCGGGACAGGCCCTGTACGAGCAGTACTTC

d_gene: .
v_gene: TRBV5-1
abundance: .
len: 14
j_gene: TRBJ1-2
CDR3aa: CASSLSGSPYGYTF
CDR3nt: TGCGCCAGCAGCTTATCCGGGAGCCCTTATGGCTACACCTTC

d_gene: TRBD1
v_gene: TRBV4-1
abundance: .
len: 16
j_gene: TRBJ2-3
CDR3aa: CASSPGQGTSTDTQYF
CDR3nt: TGCGCCAGCAGCCCGGGACAGGGAACAAGCACAGATACGCAGTATTTT

d_gene: .
v_gene: TRBV7-2
abundance: .
len: 14
j_gene: TRBJ1-4
CDR3aa: CASSRSGDNEKLFF
CDR3nt: TGTGCCAGCAGCCGCTCGGGGGACAATGAAAAACTGTTTTTT

d_gene: TRBD1
v_gene: TRBV4-3
abundance: .
len: 15
j_gene: TRBJ2-7
CDR3aa: CASSRGTGLGDEQYF
CDR3nt: TGCGCCAGCAGCCGAGGGACAGGGCTTGGGGACGAGCAGTACTTC

d_gene: TRBD1
v_gene: TRBV11-2
abundance: once
len: 16
j_gene: TRBJ1-5
CDR3aa: CASSLDRDRGNQPQHF
CDR3nt: TGTGCCAGCAGCTTGGACCGGGACAGGGGCAATCAGCCCCAGCATTTT

d_gene: TRBD1
v_gene: TRBV6-6
abundance: .
len: 12
j_gene: TRBJ1-1
CDR3aa: CASSWTGAEAFF
CDR3nt: TGTGCCAGCAGTTGGACAGGGGCTGAAGCTTTCTTT

d_gene: .
v_gene: TRBV4-1
abundance: .
len: 15
j_gene: TRBJ2-1
CDR3aa: CASTTTALSLNEQFF
CDR3nt: TGCGCCAGCACGACGACTGCACTAAGCCTCAATGAGCAGTTCTTC

d_gene: TRBD2
v_gene: TRBV19
abundance: .
len: 16
j_gene: TRBJ2-2
CDR3aa: CASSTGLAGAGGELFF
CDR3nt: TGTGCCAGTAGTACCGGACTAGCGGGAGCTGGCGGGGAGCTGTTTTTT

d_gene: .
v_gene: TRBV27
abundance: .
len: 18
j_gene: TRBJ2-1
CDR3aa: CASSLSHLRLPITNEQFF
CDR3nt: TGTGCCAGCAGTTTATCTCACCTTCGACTACCGATAACAAATGAGCAGTTCTTC

d_gene: TRBD1
v_gene: TRBV19
abundance: .
len: 12
j_gene: TRBJ1-1
CDR3aa: CASSFRGPEAFF
CDR3nt: TGTGCCAGTAGTTTCAGGGGGCCCGAAGCTTTCTTT

d_gene: TRBD1
v_gene: TRBV27
abundance: .
len: 14
j_gene: TRBJ1-2
CDR3aa: CASSSDRLAIGYTF
CDR3nt: TGTGCCAGCAGTTCGGACAGGCTAGCTATCGGCTACACCTTC

d_gene: .
v_gene: TRBV11-1
abundance: .
len: 13
j_gene: TRBJ1-1
CDR3aa: CASSLWVDTRAFF
CDR3nt: TGTGCCAGCAGCTTATGGGTGGACACCCGAGCTTTCTTT

d_gene: TRBD2
v_gene: TRBV4-3
abundance: .
len: 18
j_gene: TRBJ2-1
CDR3aa: CASSHYPRLAGNYNEQFF
CDR3nt: TGCGCCAGCAGCCACTATCCTAGGCTAGCGGGAAACTACAATGAGCAGTTCTTC

d_gene: TRBD1
v_gene: TRBV7-9
abundance: .
len: 15
j_gene: TRBJ2-1
CDR3aa: CASSLRQGANNEQFF
CDR3nt: TGTGCCAGCAGCTTAAGGCAGGGGGCCAACAATGAGCAGTTCTTC

d_gene: .
v_gene: TRBV9
abundance: .
len: 15
j_gene: TRBJ2-1
CDR3aa: CASSPQRSGYNEQFF
CDR3nt: TGTGCCAGCAGCCCTCAGCGGAGTGGCTACAATGAGCAGTTCTTC

d_gene: .
v_gene: TRBV5-6
abundance: .
len: 12
j_gene: TRBJ2-1
CDR3aa: CASSPRAGEQFF
CDR3nt: TGTGCCAGCAGCCCCAGGGCGGGGGAGCAGTTCTTC

d_gene: TRBD2
v_gene: TRBV28
abundance: .
len: 16
j_gene: TRBJ2-3
CDR3aa: CASSLGTSGSGDTQYF
CDR3nt: TGTGCCAGCAGTTTAGGGACTAGCGGGAGTGGAGATACGCAGTATTTT

d_gene: .
v_gene: TRBV19
abundance: .
len: 12
j_gene: TRBJ1-5
CDR3aa: CASTRTGGPQHF
CDR3nt: TGTGCCAGTACACGGACGGGGGGGCCCCAGCATTTT

d_gene: .
v_gene: TRBV19
abundance: .
len: 17
j_gene: TRBJ2-1
CDR3aa: CASRISGRPSSYNEQFF
CDR3nt: TGTGCCAGTAGGATCTCTGGGCGACCGAGCTCCTACAATGAGCAGTTCTTC

d_gene: TRBD1
v_gene: TRBV27
abundance: .
len: 17
j_gene: TRBJ1-1
CDR3aa: CASRRGTGALSGTEAFF
CDR3nt: TGTGCCAGCAGGAGAGGGACAGGAGCTCTTTCAGGCACTGAAGCTTTCTTT